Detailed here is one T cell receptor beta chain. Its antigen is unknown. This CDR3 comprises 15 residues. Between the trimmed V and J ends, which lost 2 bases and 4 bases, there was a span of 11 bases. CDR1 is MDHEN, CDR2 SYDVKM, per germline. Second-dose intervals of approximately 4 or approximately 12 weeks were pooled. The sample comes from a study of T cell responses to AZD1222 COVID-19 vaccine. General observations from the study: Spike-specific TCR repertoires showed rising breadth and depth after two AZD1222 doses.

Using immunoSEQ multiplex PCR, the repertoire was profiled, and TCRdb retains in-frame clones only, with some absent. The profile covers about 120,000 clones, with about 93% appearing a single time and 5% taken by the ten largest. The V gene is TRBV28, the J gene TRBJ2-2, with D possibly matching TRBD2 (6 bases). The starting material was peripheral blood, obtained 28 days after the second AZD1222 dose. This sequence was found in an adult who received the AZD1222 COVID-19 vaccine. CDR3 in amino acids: CASSLNGGRTGELFF. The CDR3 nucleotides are TGTGCCAGCAGTTTAAACGGGGGACGCACCGGGGAGCTGTTTTTT.